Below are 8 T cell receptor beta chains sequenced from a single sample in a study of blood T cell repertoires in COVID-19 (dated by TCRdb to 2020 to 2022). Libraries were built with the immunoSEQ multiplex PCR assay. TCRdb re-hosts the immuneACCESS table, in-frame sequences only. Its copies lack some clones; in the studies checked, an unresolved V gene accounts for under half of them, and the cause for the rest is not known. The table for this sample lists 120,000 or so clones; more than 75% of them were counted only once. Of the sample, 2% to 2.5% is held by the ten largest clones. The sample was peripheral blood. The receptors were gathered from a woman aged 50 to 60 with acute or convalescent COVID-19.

The CDR3 loop is CATSDAGQGETDEQFF. The CDR3 nucleotides are TGTGCCACCAGTGACGCCGGACAGGGAGAGACGGATGAGCAGTTCTTC. V gene TRBV24-1 combines with J gene TRBJ2-1, with TRBD1 identical over 8 bases. Germline lookup yields CDR1 KGHDR and CDR2 SFDVKD. Trimming cost V 4 bases and J 8 bases; bases outside gene matches: 12. The CDR3 is 16 amino acids.

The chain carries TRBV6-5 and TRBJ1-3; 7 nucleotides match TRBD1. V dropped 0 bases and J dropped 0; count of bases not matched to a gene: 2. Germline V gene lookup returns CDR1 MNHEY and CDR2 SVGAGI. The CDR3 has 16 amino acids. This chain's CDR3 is CASSYSQGSSGNTIYF. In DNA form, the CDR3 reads TGTGCCAGCAGTTACTCACAGGGGTCCTCTGGAAACACCATATATTTT.

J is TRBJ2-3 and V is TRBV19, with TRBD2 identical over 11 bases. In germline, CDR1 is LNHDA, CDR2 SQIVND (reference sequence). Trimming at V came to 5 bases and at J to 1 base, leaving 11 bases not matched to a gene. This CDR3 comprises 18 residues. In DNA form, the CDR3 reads TGTGCCAGTAGTTTTACCTCCTCTAGCGGGGGGCGCACAGATACGCAGTATTTT. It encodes CASSFTSSSGGRTDTQYF. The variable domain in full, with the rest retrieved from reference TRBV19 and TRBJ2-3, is DGGITQSPKYLFRKEGQNVTLSCEQNLNHDAMYWYRQDPGQGLRLIYYSQIVNDFQKGDIAEGYSVSREKKESFPLTVTSAQKNPTAFYLCASSFTSSSGGRTDTQYFGPGTRLTVL.

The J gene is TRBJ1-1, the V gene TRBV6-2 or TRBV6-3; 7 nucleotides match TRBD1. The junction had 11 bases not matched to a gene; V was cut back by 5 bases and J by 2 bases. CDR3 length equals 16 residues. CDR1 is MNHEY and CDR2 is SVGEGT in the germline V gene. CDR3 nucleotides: TGTGCCAGCAGTCCCCCTACCGACAGGGTAAACACTGAAGCTTTCTTT. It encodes CASSPPTDRVNTEAFF.

The DNA of the CDR3 is TGTGCCAGCAATTTGGCCCTCCTCTTAAACTATGGCTACACCTTC. It yields the protein CASNLALLLNYGYTF. This chain connects TRBV21-1 to TRBJ1-2; the table's D call, TRBD1, has no DNA check behind it. TRBV21-1 is tagged as a pseudogene. The CDR3 extends over 15 amino acids.

The CDR3 here is CAWSPLFGGRFEHRGNEQFF. The CDR3 DNA reads TGTGCCTGGAGTCCATTATTCGGCGGGAGGTTTGAGCACAGGGGCAATGAGCAGTTCTTC. This chain links TRBV30 with TRBJ2-1; weak D call: TRBD2 (8 bases). This CDR3 has 20 residues. Germline V gives CDR1 GTSNPN, CDR2 SVGIG (reference sequence). Trimming shortened V by 2 bases and J by 6 bases, and 32 bases separated the two germline ends.

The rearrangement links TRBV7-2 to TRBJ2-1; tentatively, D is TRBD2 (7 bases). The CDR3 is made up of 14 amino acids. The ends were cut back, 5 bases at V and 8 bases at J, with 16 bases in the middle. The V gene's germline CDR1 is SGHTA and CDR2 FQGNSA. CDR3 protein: CASSRQGGADEQFF. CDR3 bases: TGTGCCAGCAGCCGCCAAGGGGGGGCGGATGAGCAGTTCTTC.

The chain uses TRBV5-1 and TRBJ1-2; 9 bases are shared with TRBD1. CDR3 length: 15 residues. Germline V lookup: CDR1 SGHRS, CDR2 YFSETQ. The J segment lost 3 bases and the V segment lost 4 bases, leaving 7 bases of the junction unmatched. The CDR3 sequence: CASSRGTGIDYGYTF. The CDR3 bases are TGCGCCAGCAGCCGGGGGACAGGGATTGACTATGGCTACACCTTC.